This TCR beta chain is from a study of T cell repertoires in MIS-A myocarditis (dated by TCRdb to 2021 to 2024). The QIAamp DNA FFPE kit was used to extract genomic DNA from formalin-fixed paraffin-embedded autopsy tissue. In regard to this clone: What antigen it recognizes has not been identified. Qualities for individual bases were not recorded, and no much larger clone is one base off.

TCRbeta CDR3 regions were amplified with the immunoSEQ bias-controlled multiplex PCR and sequenced at high throughput. Per the source publication's procedure: The immunoSEQ vendor pipeline collapsed and filtered CDR3 sequences to measure the abundance and frequency of each unique TCRbeta CDR3. Dominant CDR3 amino acid sequences were clustered with SARS-CoV-2-specific ImmuneCODE TCRbeta sequences by CD-HIT using a 90% global sequence identity threshold. A clone was classed as hyperexpanded at a frequency of 0.1 to 1 and as large at a frequency of 0.01 to 0.1. CDR3 amino acid sequences and V and J gene assignments of dominant clones were confirmed with MiXCR. The R stringdist package was used to calculate Levenshtein distances between the patient clonotypes and the ImmuneCODE hits. The table comes from immuneACCESS by way of TCRdb, which keeps in-frame sequences with V and J called. Part of the clones is missing from these tables; in studies checked, under half for an unresolved V gene and the rest for unknown reasons. V and J calls and clone size are given by that table; D and trimming were obtained from the DNA. The sample table contains some 6,100 clones; only one count was recorded for 75% to 80% of them. Under 70% of the sample is in the top ten clones.

CDR1 and CDR2 were assigned from the germline V gene (reference sequence) as SEHNR and FQNEAQ. The CDR3, from cysteine to phenylalanine, totals 14 residues. CDR3 DNA is the only sequence kept; it has 42 bases, read in frame from the first base. Trimming removed 1 base from V and 3 bases from J, leaving 9 bases between the germline ends. The clonotype was recovered from a man aged 18-30 years with fulminant myocarditis from multisystem inflammatory syndrome in adults (MIS-A) after COVID-19. The chain couples TRBV7-9 to TRBJ1-1, with no reliable assignment of the D segment. The specimen was interventricular septum heart tissue obtained at autopsy. The label giving this sample's cell subset or site can be read as: cardiac tissue sample (left or right ventricle, interventricular septum, or pericardium). The DNA reads as follows: TGTGCCAGCAGCTTAGTAGGGAGTCACACTGAAGCTTTCTTT. Its protein reads: CASSLVGSHTEAFF.